The 16 T cell receptor beta chains given below trace back to one sample, sequenced in a study of T cell repertoires in cytomegalovirus infection. Their antigen targets remain unknown. One entry per CDR3 protein, called by TCRdb with MiXCR from the reads. Here the sample spans about 47,000 distinct CDR3 sequences, approximately 19% being singletons. The material sequenced was CD8+ T cells from cultured PBMCs, taken from culture after CMV antigen stimulation. These receptors originate from a human donor in good health (CMV status not recorded). Some clones in this sample may be carry-over from other donors' samples.

The chain is built from TRBV7-4 and TRBJ2-7; 9 nucleotides line up with TRBD2. J lost 4 bases, V lost 5 bases, and 9 bases had no gene match. The CDR3 covers 15 residues. Germline CDR1 is SGHVT and CDR2 is SQSDAQ. The CDR3 reads CASSEEGLAEYEQYF. The CDR3 nucleotides read TGTGCCAGCAGCGAGGAGGGACTAGCTGAATACGAGCAGTACTTC.

The genes are TRBV29-1 and TRBJ2-1; 7 nucleotides match TRBD1. J was trimmed by 6 bases and V by 0 bases; bases with no gene match: 14. Germline V gene sequence: CDR1 SQVTM, CDR2 ANQGSEA. The length of the CDR3 is 17 residues. For the CDR3, the DNA is TGCAGCGTTGAAGATTCCATACAGGGGCGCTCCCTCAATGAGCAGTTCTTC. It translates to CSVEDSIQGRSLNEQFF.

The sample holds many counts of this clonotype. V usage is TRBV7-6 and J usage is TRBJ2-2; 14 bases map to TRBD2. The germline gives CDR1 SGHVS, CDR2 FNYEAQ. The CDR3 covers 16 residues. J gave up 5 bases and V 4 bases, and 3 bases lay outside the gene matches. The CDR3 sequence is CASSSGLAGVTGELFF. The DNA for the CDR3 is TGTGCCAGCAGCTCGGGACTAGCGGGAGTGACCGGGGAGCTGTTTTTT. The whole variable domain, filled in from reference TRBV7-6 and TRBJ2-2, reads GAGVSQSPRYKVTKRGQDVALRCDPISGHVSLYWYRQALGQGPEFLTYFNYEAQQDKSGLPNDRFSAERPEGSISTLTIQRTEQRDSAMYRCASSSGLAGVTGELFFGEGSRLTVL.

This clonotype was observed a few times. The CDR3 coding sequence is TGCGCCAGCAGCCAAGAGGGGGTAGTGGCAGATACGCAGTATTTT. Its translation is CASSQEGVVADTQYF. The chain links TRBV4-1 to TRBJ2-3; either TRBD1 or TRBD2 may supply D (5 bases each). The CDR3 length is 15 residues. The germline V gene encodes CDR1 MGHRA and CDR2 YSYEKL. V was pared by 0 bases and J by 4 bases, with 11 bases between.

This clonotype showed up just a few times. The chain carries TRBV5-1 and TRBJ2-7, with 8 bases identical to TRBD2. This CDR3 contains 16 residues. The germline CDR1 and CDR2 sequences are SGHRS and YFSETQ. V was pared by 4 bases and J by 5 bases, with 14 bases of the junction left unmatched. CDR3 region: CASSPGGREEGHEQYF. The CDR3 DNA is TGCGCCAGCAGCCCGGGGGGGAGGGAGGAAGGCCACGAGCAGTACTTC.

The gene calls are TRBV6-2 or TRBV6-3 and TRBJ1-1, with D unclear. Trimming removed 5 bases at V and 3 bases at J, with 19 bases between. The CDR3 contains 16 residues. The germline CDR1 and CDR2 sequences are MNHEY and SVGEGT. In DNA form, the CDR3 reads TGTGCCAGCAGTGGTAGAACCATCGGAGTCGACACTGAAGCTTTCTTT. It specifies CASSGRTIGVDTEAFF.

In this sample, this clonotype turned up many times. V is TRBV7-3 and J is TRBJ2-6, with TRBD1 identical over 7 bases. J gave up 0 bases and V 7 bases, and 3 bases lay outside the gene matches. CDR3 size: 15 residues. CDR1 and CDR2 from the germline V gene are SGHTA and FQGTGA. The chain's CDR3 is CASTGQISGANVLTF. DNA for the CDR3: TGTGCCAGCACGGGACAGATCTCTGGGGCCAACGTCCTGACTTTC.

This clonotype appeared many times. J is TRBJ2-1 and V is TRBV11-2; TRBD1 agrees at 10 bases. This CDR3 has 16 residues. V dropped 5 bases and J dropped 5; count of bases not matched to a gene: 9. Germline V lookup: CDR1 SGHAT, CDR2 FQNNGV. The CDR3 DNA sequence: TGTGCCAGCAGCCGGGACAGGGGTGGGTCGGACAATGAGCAGTTCTTC. Amino acids: CASSRDRGGSDNEQFF. Drawing the rest from reference TRBV11-2 and TRBJ2-1, the complete variable domain is EAGVAQSPRYKIIEKRQSVAFWCNPISGHATLYWYQQILGQGPKLLIQFQNNGVVDDSQLPKDRFSAERLKGVDSTLKIQPAKLEDSAVYLCASSRDRGGSDNEQFFGPGTRLTVL.

This sequence joins TRBV6-2 or TRBV6-3 and TRBJ2-1; the D call may be TRBD1 or TRBD2 (5 bases each). V lost 0 bases, J lost 4 bases, and 13 bases lay in between. The CDR3 contains 16 residues. CDR1 MNHEY and CDR2 SVGEGT come from the germline V gene. The CDR3 loop reads CASSYSIGTSYNEQFF. The CDR3 bases are TGTGCCAGCAGTTACTCGATCGGGACCTCGTACAATGAGCAGTTCTTC.

Many counts were recorded for this clonotype. The J gene is TRBJ1-2, the V gene TRBV19; the D is unclear. CDR1 LNHDA and CDR2 SQIVND come from the germline V gene (reference sequence). The V gene lost 7 bases and the J gene lost 0 bases, with 15 bases spanning the gap. CDR3 length: 15 residues. In DNA form, the CDR3 reads TGTGCCAGTAAGGAAGAGAGCAGATCTAACTATGGCTACACCTTC. It codes for CASKEESRSNYGYTF.

This clonotype was recorded a few times. The chain has TRBV12-3 or TRBV12-4 and TRBJ2-7; D may correspond to TRBD1 or TRBD2 (6 bases each). The CDR3 spans 16 residues. V was clipped by 6 bases and J by 0 bases, with 18 bases between them. CDR3 in DNA: TGTGCCAGCAGACGGGGGCCAGGGGAAAGCTCCTACGAGCAGTACTTC. The encoded protein is CASRRGPGESSYEQYF.

The chain has TRBV12-3 or TRBV12-4 and TRBJ1-1; a weak D match, TRBD1 (5 bases). Between the trimmed V and J ends, which lost 3 bases and 3 bases, there was a span of 8 bases. The CDR3 loop spans 13 amino acids. CDR3 sequence: CASSFGAYTEAFF. In DNA form, the CDR3 reads TGTGCCAGCAGTTTTGGGGCCTACACTGAAGCTTTCTTT.

The V gene is TRBV4-3, the J gene TRBJ2-1; D possibly uses TRBD1 or TRBD2 (5 bases each). CDR1 LGHNA and CDR2 YSLEER come from the germline V gene. CDR3 length equals 15 residues. The V gene lost 5 bases and the J gene lost 5 bases, with 16 bases spanning the gap. CDR3 amino acids: CASSRGNSADNEQFF. CDR3 bases: TGCGCCAGCAGCAGGGGAAATAGCGCAGACAATGAGCAGTTCTTC.

Ten or more counts support this clonotype. This rearrangement joins TRBV7-9 to TRBJ2-1, with 8 nucleotides matching TRBD1. The CDR3 runs 15 residues. Unmatched junction bases numbered 5, after V lost 5 bases and J lost 2 bases. The germline gives CDR1 SEHNR, CDR2 FQNEAQ (reference sequence). CDR3 in DNA: TGTGCCAGCAGCCAGACAGGGGCAACCTACAATGAGCAGTTCTTC. Its protein is CASSQTGATYNEQFF.

This chain links TRBV29-1 with TRBJ2-7; D assignment may be TRBD1 or TRBD2 (5 bases each). The CDR3 length is 15 residues. Germline V gene sequence: CDR1 SQVTM, CDR2 ANQGSEA. V dropped 4 bases and J dropped 1 base, with 17 bases sitting between them. For the CDR3, the DNA is TGCAGCGTTGGGGGCGAGGCCGGAGGATCCTACGAGCAGTACTTC. Encoded protein: CSVGGEAGGSYEQYF.

The rearrangement links TRBV7-8 to TRBJ2-3; D may be TRBD1 or TRBD2 (6 bases each). Trimming pared 1 base from V and 6 bases from J, leaving 11 bases between. The CDR3 sequence is 14 residues long. Germline CDR1 SGHVS, CDR2 FQNEAQ. The CDR3 DNA follows: TGTGCCAGCAGCTTAGTTTCGGGGGCCGATACGCAGTATTTT. Amino acid sequence: CASSLVSGADTQYF.